These T cell receptor beta chains were read from a single sample in a study of blood T cells in healthy people across ages. TCRdb processed the 5' RACE reads anew with MiXCR; each CDR3 protein has one entry. The sample carries about a million distinct CDR3 sequences, about 44% recorded once. The specimen sequenced was blood. These receptors originate from a man aged 25 to 45 in good health. Both conserved end residues are part of each CDR3. Each record gives: V gene, clone size, D gene, J gene, CDR3 DNA, CDR3 protein. The D gene is left open where the match is weak. Clone size is not always given. Where it is, it says once, few, many or a class for expanded clones.

TRBV4-2	.	.	TRBJ1-2	TGTGCCAGCAGCCACTCAATGGACGGCAACTATGGCTACACCTTC	CASSHSMDGNYGYTF
TRBV18	many	.	TRBJ2-7	TGTGCCAGCTCACAGACAGGGAGGTCCTACGAGCAGTACTTC	CASSQTGRSYEQYF
TRBV4-2	.	TRBD1	TRBJ1-2	TGTGCCAGCAGCCAAGATAGGGGGACAGGTCGCTCGGGTGGCTACACCTTC	CASSQDRGTGRSGGYTF
TRBV29-1	.	TRBD1	TRBJ1-2	TGCAGCGTTATTCCCTGGGACAGGGGAAAGGGCTACACCTTC	CSVIPWDRGKGYTF
TRBV5-1	.	TRBD1	TRBJ1-1	TGCGCCAGCAACCCGGAAACCGGGACAGGGAACACTGAAGCTTTCTTT	CASNPETGTGNTEAFF
TRBV9	.	.	TRBJ2-5	TGTGCCAGCAGCTCCAGTGGAGGGAATTCCCAAGAGACCCAGTACTTC	CASSSSGGNSQETQYF
TRBV12-3/TRBV12-4	.	.	TRBJ1-2	TGTGCCAGCAGTGAAGGGGACTCCTACACCTTC	CASSEGDSYTF
TRBV7-2	.	TRBD2	TRBJ2-3	TGTGCCAGCAGCTTGCGTAGCGGGGGGGCCTCGAGGACAGATACGCAGTATTTT	CASSLRSGGASRTDTQYF
TRBV6-2/TRBV6-3	.	TRBD1	TRBJ2-7	TGTGCCAGACGAACCTGGGGACAGGACTCCTACGAGCAGTACTTC	CARRTWGQDSYEQYF
TRBV11-2	.	.	TRBJ2-7	TGTACCAGCAGCTTAGAGGCAAAGAGCTCCTACGAGCAGTACTTC	CTSSLEAKSSYEQYF
TRBV29-1	.	.	TRBJ2-7	TGCAGCGTTGAAGATCGTATACAGGGGAGGAACGAGCAGTACTTC	CSVEDRIQGRNEQYF
TRBV28	.	TRBD1	TRBJ2-4	TGTGCCAGCAGTCGCGACAGGGTTGGGTACATTCAGTACTTC	CASSRDRVGYIQYF
TRBV20-1	few	.	TRBJ1-2	TGCAGTGCTAGTGGCAGGGACTACACCTTC	CSASGRDYTF
TRBV7-2	medium-sized	.	TRBJ2-3	TGTGCCAGCAGCTTATGGGGCGGGATCACAGATACGCAGTATTTT	CASSLWGGITDTQYF
TRBV29-1	.	.	TRBJ2-3	TGCAGCGTTACCCCGGGACCGAGCACAGGTACGCAGTATTTT	CSVTPGPSTGTQYF
TRBV12-3/TRBV12-4	few	TRBD2	TRBJ2-1	TGTGCCAGCAGTTCGGACGGCGGGGGAGTATACAATGAGCAGTTCTTC	CASSSDGGGVYNEQFF
TRBV12-3/TRBV12-4	.	.	TRBJ2-5	TGTGCCAGCAGTTTTGGACAGAGACAAGAGACCCAGTACTTC	CASSFGQRQETQYF
TRBV4-3	.	.	TRBJ2-3	TGCGCCAGCAGCCAAGATGGAGGGGCAGATACGCAGTATTTT	CASSQDGGADTQYF
TRBV27	few	TRBD1	TRBJ1-2	TGTGCCAGCAGTTTATCGATGGACAGGCCCACTTATGGCTACACCTTC	CASSLSMDRPTYGYTF
TRBV20-1	.	.	TRBJ2-3	TGCAGTGCTAGAGATCGAGCGGCTAGCACAGATACGCAGTATTTT	CSARDRAASTDTQYF
TRBV4-1	.	.	TRBJ2-2	TGCGCCAGCAGCCAAGGCCAGGGATGGGGCACCGGGGAGCTGTTTTTT	CASSQGQGWGTGELFF
TRBV4-2	few	.	TRBJ1-1	TGTGCCAGCAGCCAGGAGAACACTGAAGCTTTCTTT	CASSQENTEAFF
TRBV6-5	few	.	TRBJ2-3	TGTGCCAGCAGTCCCAATAGCGCAGATACGCAGTATTTT	CASSPNSADTQYF
TRBV12-3/TRBV12-4	.	.	TRBJ1-2	TGTGCCAGCAGTTTTGGTTTGGTAGGGAGGTATGGCTACACCTTC	CASSFGLVGRYGYTF
TRBV20-1	few	TRBD2	TRBJ2-7	TGCAGTGCTAGGCCCTTCGTTAGCGGGGAGTACAATGAGCAGTACTTC	CSARPFVSGEYNEQYF
TRBV5-5	few	.	TRBJ1-1	TGTGCCAGCAGCTTGGACGGGGGCGGGCTCGGCACTGAAGCTTTCTTT	CASSLDGGGLGTEAFF
TRBV7-8	many	.	TRBJ2-3	TGCGCCAGCAGCTTGGAGGGGGCTAGCACAGATACGCAGTATTTT	CASSLEGASTDTQYF
TRBV28	few	.	TRBJ2-5	TGTGCCAGCAGTCCAGGGGAATACCAAGAGACCCAGTACTTC	CASSPGEYQETQYF
TRBV7-9	once	TRBD1	TRBJ2-2	TGTGCCAGCAGCTTGACAGGGAGTACCACCGGGGAGCTGTTTTTT	CASSLTGSTTGELFF
TRBV12-3/TRBV12-4	.	TRBD2	TRBJ2-4	TGTGCCAGCAGTTCCCAGGCTAGCGGGGGGGCGGTGTACTTC	CASSSQASGGAVYF
TRBV29-1	.	TRBD1	TRBJ1-1	TGCAGCGCTGCGGGACAGGCGAACACTGAAGCTTTCTTT	CSAAGQANTEAFF
TRBV7-9	few	.	TRBJ2-5	TGTGCCAGCAGCCTAGACGACGCGCTCCTCCAAGAGACCCAGTACTTC	CASSLDDALLQETQYF